A single sample is the source of the 23 T cell receptor beta chains below, sequenced in a study of blood T cell repertoires in COVID-19. Sequencing used immunoSEQ multiplex PCR; TCRdb keeps in-frame clones, though not all of them. In the table there are about 53,000 clones, roughly 79% of which are singletons. The material sequenced was peripheral blood. The receptor set was obtained from a human donor in a cohort sampled during active COVID-19.

This sequence joins TRBV5-1 and TRBJ2-6; a possible D gene is TRBD1 (5 bases). V was clipped by 4 bases and J by 4 bases, with 18 bases between them. The CDR3 sequence is 17 residues long. Germline CDR1 is SGHRS and CDR2 is YFSETQ. The CDR3 DNA is TGCGCCAGCAGCCAGGGCGATATCTATCGCGGGGCCAACGTCCTGACTTTC. This encodes CASSQGDIYRGANVLTF.

As concerns this clone: One end of the junction is discordant with germline, which a read error may explain. The V gene is TRBV5-4, the J gene TRBJ1-4, with 8 bases that match TRBD1. The CDR3 sequence is 15 residues long. CDR1 and CDR2 from the germline V gene are SGHNT and YYREEE (reference sequence). CDR3 nucleotide sequence: TGTGCCAGCAGTTTGGCGGGGACAGGACCTGAAAAACTGTTTTTT. Protein: CASSLAGTGPEKLFF.

V and J are TRBV7-9 and TRBJ1-1; D perhaps matches TRBD1 (5 bases). The V gene's germline CDR1 is SEHNR and CDR2 FQNEAQ (reference sequence). Trimming removed 5 bases from V and 0 bases from J, with 16 bases in between. This CDR3 is built from 16 residues. The DNA of the CDR3 is TGTGCCAGCAGCCCACCGGGAGGGGCCATGAACACTGAAGCTTTCTTT. This sequence encodes CASSPPGGAMNTEAFF.

The gene calls are TRBV30 and TRBJ1-4; D remains ambiguous. There are 12 residues in the CDR3. The germline CDR1 and CDR2 sequences are GTSNPN and SVGIG (reference sequence). The V gene lost 0 bases and the J gene lost 8 bases, with 7 bases spanning the gap. CDR3 coding DNA: TGTGCCTGGAGTGTATCCGGGGAAAAACTGTTTTTT. Protein: CAWSVSGEKLFF.

V gene TRBV27 combines with J gene TRBJ2-5; 12 positions agree with TRBD2. CDR1 is MNHEY, CDR2 SMNVEV, per germline (reference sequence). The CDR3 has 17 residues. V trimming: 5 bases; J trimming: 5 bases; junction bases outside the gene matches: 12. The CDR3 nucleotides read TGTGCCAGCAGTCCCAACCGACTAGCGGGAGTATTGGAGACCCAGTACTTC. It specifies CASSPNRLAGVLETQYF.

This clone was observed many times. This chain joins TRBV19 and TRBJ2-2; 10 bases fit TRBD2. Trimming took 2 bases from V and 6 from J; bases not matched to a gene: 0. This CDR3 has 14 amino acids. CDR1 LNHDA and CDR2 SQIVND come from the germline V gene (reference sequence). Here the CDR3 reads CASSISGGAGELFF. The CDR3 bases are TGTGCCAGTAGTATAAGCGGGGGGGCCGGGGAGCTGTTTTTT.

This rearrangement joins TRBV6-5 to TRBJ2-7; D not resolved. The CDR3 covers 15 residues. Looked up from germline, CDR1 is MNHEY and CDR2 is SVGAGI. Trimming left V 0 bases short and J 1 base short, with 10 bases between. The CDR3 region has the DNA TGTGCCAGCAGTTACTCGCACCCCGCGTCCTACGAGCAGTACTTC. Protein sequence: CASSYSHPASYEQYF.

This CDR3 is CASSPREGRPDNEQFF. CDR3 sequence (DNA): TGTGCCAGCTCACCGCGGGAGGGCCGACCGGATAATGAGCAGTTCTTC. This chain joins TRBV18 and TRBJ2-1; 9 bases line up with TRBD2. Germline loops: CDR1 KGHSH, CDR2 LQKENI. The ends lost 3 bases at V and 7 bases at J; junction bases unmatched: 10. The CDR3 has 16 amino acids.

The chain combines TRBV27 with TRBJ2-3; TRBD1 matches 7 bases. The CDR3 extends over 15 amino acids. V lost 6 bases to trimming and J lost 0 bases; unmatched junction nucleotides: 6. Germline V gene data show CDR1 as MNHEY and CDR2 as SMNVEV (reference sequence). The CDR3 spells CASRDRASSTDTQYF. The CDR3 DNA follows: TGTGCCAGCAGAGACAGGGCATCTAGCACAGATACGCAGTATTTT.

The count of this clone is one. V and J are TRBV19 and TRBJ1-1; D uncertain. Trimming removed 3 bases from V and 4 bases from J, with 9 bases in between. The CDR3 spans 13 residues. Germline V gene sequence: CDR1 LNHDA, CDR2 SQIVND (reference sequence). The DNA of the CDR3 is TGTGCCAGTAGTATGGCGGGCATCACTGAAGCTTTCTTT. Translation: CASSMAGITEAFF.

The chain employs TRBV9 and TRBJ2-1, with D possibly TRBD2 on 6 matching bases. The germline CDR1 and CDR2 sequences are SGDLS and YYNGEE. The V end lost 7 bases, the J end lost 5 bases, and 10 bases lay between the germline ends. This CDR3 contains 12 residues. This CDR3 is CASGDWNNEQFF. The CDR3 DNA reads TGTGCCAGCGGGGACTGGAACAATGAGCAGTTCTTC.

V is TRBV30 and J is TRBJ2-7, with TRBD1 matching 7 bases. This CDR3 is built from 15 residues. The junction had 5 bases not matched to a gene; V was cut back by 0 bases and J by 0 bases. Looked up from germline, CDR1 is GTSNPN and CDR2 is SVGIG (reference sequence). The CDR3 coding sequence is TGTGCCTGGAGTGTAAGGGGGCAGAGCTCCTACGAGCAGTACTTC. The encoded protein is CAWSVRGQSSYEQYF.

The chain links TRBV21-1 to TRBJ1-2; the table's D gene call, TRBD1, was not cross checked with the DNA. TRBV21-1 is deemed a pseudogene. The CDR3 contains 14 residues. CDR3: CASSRDRGSYGYTF. Here the CDR3 DNA reads TGTGCCAGCAGCCGGGACAGGGGGTCCTATGGCTACACCTTC.

The genes are TRBV2 and TRBJ2-5, with 9 nucleotides matching TRBD1. The ends lost 6 bases at V and 7 bases at J; junction bases unmatched: 6. This CDR3 has 13 amino acids. CDR1 is SNHLY, CDR2 FYNNEI, per germline. The CDR3 reads CASRPTTGGTQYF. The DNA of the CDR3 is TGTGCCAGCAGACCAACGACAGGGGGGACCCAGTACTTC.

The chain is built from TRBV28 and TRBJ1-1, with D tentatively TRBD1 (5 bases). The germline V gene has CDR1 MDHEN and CDR2 SYDVKM. V dropped 4 bases and J dropped 3 bases, with 12 bases sitting between them. The CDR3 contains 14 residues. The CDR3 DNA sequence: TGTGCCAGCAGTTCGGGGGTGACGTACACTGAAGCTTTCTTT. Its translation: CASSSGVTYTEAFF.

This chain connects TRBV29-1 to TRBJ2-2, with TRBD2 identical over 7 bases. The CDR3 runs to 14 residues. The trim removed 5 bases at V and 4 bases at J, leaving 7 bases unmatched. Germline loops: CDR1 SQVTM, CDR2 ANQGSEA. CDR3 in DNA: TGCAGCGTTACGCGGGAGAGGGGCACCGGGGAGCTGTTTTTT. Protein sequence: CSVTRERGTGELFF.

The V call is TRBV7-9, the J call TRBJ2-1; D is uncertain. Germline CDR1 reads SEHNR; CDR2 reads FQNEAQ (reference sequence). The CDR3 has 14 residues. The V end was cut by 8 bases, the J end by 4 bases, with 15 bases between. The CDR3 loop reads CASSPPPGYNEQFF. In DNA, the CDR3 is TGTGCCAGCTCTCCCCCCCCCGGGTACAATGAGCAGTTCTTC.

The chain uses TRBV6-6 and TRBJ1-6; D remains ambiguous. V gave up 4 bases and J gave up 7 bases, with 2 bases separating them. CDR1 is MNHNY, CDR2 SVGAGI, per germline (reference sequence). This CDR3 has 11 residues. CDR3 DNA: TGTGCCAGCAGTTCGAATTCACCCCTCCACTTT. Protein product: CASSSNSPLHF.

The gene calls are TRBV10-3 and TRBJ2-3, with 7 bases identical to TRBD1. J lost 1 base, V lost 5 bases, and 6 bases had no gene match. The CDR3 covers 15 residues. Germline V gives CDR1 ENHRY, CDR2 SYGVKD. CDR3 sequence reads: CAISYRDRGTDTQYF. The CDR3 region has the DNA TGTGCCATCAGTTACCGGGACAGAGGCACAGATACGCAGTATTTT.

The chain uses TRBV2 and TRBJ2-7, with TRBD1 identical over 8 bases. The germline CDR1 and CDR2 sequences are SNHLY and FYNNEI. This CDR3 is built from 13 residues. Trimming took 8 bases from V and 2 from J; bases not matched to a gene: 5. CDR3: CASEVDRAYEQYF. The CDR3 region has the DNA TGTGCCAGCGAGGTGGACAGGGCCTACGAGCAGTACTTC.

This chain uses TRBV27 with TRBJ1-2; a possible D gene is TRBD1 (5 bases). Germline V gene sequence: CDR1 MNHEY, CDR2 SMNVEV (reference sequence). V shed 6 bases and J shed 2 bases, with 10 bases lying between them. CDR3 length: 13 residues. CDR3 nucleotide sequence: TGTGCCAGCAGGCGGGGACGGAACTATGGCTACACCTTC. Translated: CASRRGRNYGYTF.

This chain joins TRBV18 and TRBJ1-1, with TRBD1 matching over 9 bases. V shed 6 bases, J shed 3 bases, and the junction held 2 bases outside the gene matches. The germline V gene has CDR1 KGHSH and CDR2 LQKENI. The CDR3 runs to 13 residues. The CDR3 here is CASSTGGDTEAFF. The CDR3 region has the DNA TGTGCCAGCTCGACAGGGGGGGACACTGAAGCTTTCTTT.

The V gene is TRBV28, the J gene TRBJ2-2; no definite D call. The CDR3 loop spans 15 amino acids. Germline V gene lookup returns CDR1 MDHEN and CDR2 SYDVKM. Trimming took off 3 bases at V and 4 bases at J, with 12 bases between the two ends. CDR3 protein: CASSFSRARTGELFF. For the CDR3, the DNA is TGTGCCAGCAGTTTTTCTCGCGCACGCACCGGGGAGCTGTTTTTT.